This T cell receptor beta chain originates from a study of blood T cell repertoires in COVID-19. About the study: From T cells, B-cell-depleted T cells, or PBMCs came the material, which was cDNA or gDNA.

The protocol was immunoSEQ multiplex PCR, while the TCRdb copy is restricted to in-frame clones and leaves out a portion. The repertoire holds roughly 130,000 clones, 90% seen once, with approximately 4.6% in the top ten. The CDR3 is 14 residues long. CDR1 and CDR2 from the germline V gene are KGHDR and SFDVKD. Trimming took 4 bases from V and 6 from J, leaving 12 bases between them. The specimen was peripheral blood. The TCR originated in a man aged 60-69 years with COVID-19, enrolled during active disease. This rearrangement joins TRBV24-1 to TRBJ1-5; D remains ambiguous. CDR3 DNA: TGTGCCACCAGTGAACCCGGGGAGGGTCAGCCCCAGCATTTT. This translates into CATSEPGEGQPQHF.